This T cell receptor (beta chain) was documented in a study of identical twins (TCRdb year 2016). About the investigation overall: To test whether fetal clonotypes persist, the study used deep sequencing on TCR alpha and beta repertoires from monozygotic twins, unrelated adults of various ages, and cord blood. To rule out contamination, replicate twin experiments were performed at different times with different library preparation protocols. What the study reported, not specific to this receptor: Conclusions relied on cross-sectional statistical analysis, since the same donors could not be followed over many years. Excess twin sharing in beta out-of-frame sequences was weaker because fewer shared sequences lowered the signal-to-noise ratio. Recombination models systematically underestimated out-of-frame TCR alpha sharing in monozygotic twins but agreed with sharing between unrelated individuals. Compared with coincidental sharing between unrelated individuals, out-of-frame TCR alpha sequences shared between twins showed an excess of sequences with low generation probability. Invariant T cells such as MAIT and iNKT could partly confound zero-insertion analyses, though diverse VJ usage argued against this for most clonotypes. Fewer insertions were carried by abundant cord blood beta clonotypes; a weaker similar trend was observed in young adult naive repertoires, while no such trend was observed in memory repertoires.

The library was produced with 5' RACE. Sequencing instrument: Illumina HiSeq 2000. Template switching added a universal primer binding site, and the final cDNA carried a unique molecular identifier that allowed TCR cDNA molecules to be counted accurately. Specific primers in the conserved constant-segment region were used to synthesize first-strand cDNA for the TCR alpha and beta chains. Each cDNA library was double barcoded, with a SMART-Mk sample barcode plus Illumina barcodes, to control for contamination. TruSeq adapter sequences along with Illumina sample barcodes were introduced in two successive PCR steps. The TCR alpha and beta cDNA libraries were sequenced on the Illumina HiSeq platform using custom primers. The study's own analysis went as follows. Raw reads were processed with MiGEC to extract unique molecular identifiers, and MiXCR was used to determine CDR3 positions. For each individual, recombination models were inferred using an EM algorithm with the repgenHMM and IGoR tools. The tcR package in R was used for shared clonotype analysis, with sharing normalized by the product of cloneset sizes. To study raw recombination without the effects of thymic and clonal selection, out-of-frame nonproductive sequences were analyzed. The raw public data were reprocessed by TCRdb itself: fastp quality trimming at Q25, MiXCR clonotype calling, in-frame beta chains only. Entries are consolidated by CDR3 protein sequence, retaining the most common genes and DNA. TCRdb, not the authors, supplied the V and J calls. The sample table records some 1,600,000 distinct CDR3 sequences; under 35% of these occur just once. The ten largest clonotypes hold approximately 0.25% of the sample.

This clonotype was observed at least ten times. There is no known antigen for this receptor. No much larger clonotype is one base removed from it; base qualities were not supplied. The CDR3 sequence holds 12 residues, the cysteine and phenylalanine included. The read is trimmed to its CDR3 DNA, 36 bases read in frame from base 1. The junction shows trimming of 3 bases on V and 6 bases on J, plus 6 bases between the germline ends. Sequences MNHNY (CDR1) and SVGAGI (CDR2) are obtained from the germline V gene (reference sequence). All donors were healthy Caucasians. This sequence originates from a newborn girl in good health. The specimen sequenced was cord blood. This receptor chain uses TRBV6-6 and TRBJ2-1; no D gene call is confident. The sequence in DNA is TGTGCCAGCAGTTATCCGGTCAATGAGCAGTTCTTC. Translation gives CASSYPVNEQFF.